Shown below are 8 T cell receptor beta chains from a single sample sequenced in a study of blood T cell repertoires in COVID-19. Assay: immunoSEQ multiplex PCR; the TCRdb copy retains only in-frame clones and omits some. The repertoire consists of 200,000 to 250,000 clones, with about four fifths occurring once and the leading ten covering roughly 2%. The specimen was peripheral blood. The receptor source for this set is a man aged 25-45 years who had recovered from COVID-19.

This clone was seen once. The chain is built from TRBV28 and TRBJ2-5, with TRBD2 matching 10 bases. J lost 2 bases, V lost 1 base, and 4 bases had no gene match. Germline V gene data show CDR1 as MDHEN and CDR2 as SYDVKM. CDR3 length equals 16 residues. DNA for the CDR3: TGTGCCAGCAGTTTATATCTAGCGGGGGCACAAGAGACCCAGTACTTC. Translated, it gives CASSLYLAGAQETQYF.

V gene TRBV28 combines with J gene TRBJ2-2, with a possible D match to TRBD2 (5 bases). The V gene lost 5 bases and the J gene lost 5 bases, with 12 bases spanning the gap. The CDR3 length is 14 residues. The V gene's germline CDR1 is MDHEN and CDR2 SYDVKM. Written as DNA, the CDR3 is TGTGCCAGCAGTGCGGGCCGCGGGACCGGGGAGCTGTTTTTT. Residues: CASSAGRGTGELFF.

The rearrangement uses TRBV28 and TRBJ1-1; D is ambiguous. Trimming cost V 7 bases and J 4 bases, with 7 bases left between them. Germline CDR1 MDHEN, CDR2 SYDVKM. The CDR3 sequence is 11 residues long. The CDR3 reads CASIRGTEAFF. CDR3 DNA: TGTGCCAGCATCCGGGGCACTGAAGCTTTCTTT.

The chain couples TRBV10-2 to TRBJ2-4, with TRBD1 as a possible D gene (6 bases). Trimming stripped 1 base from V and 3 bases from J, with 13 bases between. Germline CDR1 reads WSHSY; CDR2 reads SAAADI. This CDR3 comprises 16 residues. The CDR3 DNA reads as TGCGCCAGCAGTGAGTGGACAGCTCCCTACAAAAACATTCAGTACTTC. Translating it yields CASSEWTAPYKNIQYF.

The chain couples TRBV6-2 or TRBV6-3 to TRBJ1-5; 8 bases agree with TRBD1. J gave up 4 bases and V 2 bases, and 10 bases lay outside the gene matches. Per the germline V gene, CDR1 is MNHEY and CDR2 is SVGEGT. The CDR3 spans 17 residues. In DNA form, the CDR3 reads TGTGCCAGCAGTTACCTGATTGGGACAGGCCTTAATCAGCCCCAGCATTTT. Amino acids: CASSYLIGTGLNQPQHF.

The rearrangement uses TRBV5-1 and TRBJ1-4; 7 bases are a match to TRBD1. Germline trimming cut 5 bases from V and 3 bases from J; bases unmatched to any gene: 4. The germline gives CDR1 SGHRS, CDR2 YFSETQ. This CDR3 is built from 14 residues. As DNA, the CDR3 is TGCGCCAGCAGATACGGGACAGCTAATGAAAAACTGTTTTTT. Protein sequence: CASRYGTANEKLFF.

The V and J genes are TRBV5-8 and TRBJ1-1; unclear D gene. Trimming pared 0 bases from V and 1 base from J, leaving 10 bases between. CDR1 and CDR2 from the germline V gene are SGHTS and YDEGEE. This CDR3 has 15 amino acids. The CDR3 protein is CASSLDRAGNTEAFF. CDR3 bases: TGTGCCAGCAGCTTGGATCGGGCGGGGAACACTGAAGCTTTCTTT.

V and J are TRBV7-8 and TRBJ1-6; D gene uncertain. The CDR3 spans 15 residues. Trimming left V 3 bases short and J 9 bases short, with 15 bases between. Per the germline V gene, CDR1 is SGHVS and CDR2 is FQNEAQ. CDR3 region: CASSFRSPQSSPLHF. The CDR3 DNA is TGTGCCAGCAGCTTCCGGAGCCCTCAAAGTTCACCCCTCCACTTT.